The T cell receptor (beta chain) described here comes from a study of blood T cell repertoires in COVID-19. Study as a whole: The study drew acute and convalescent COVID-19 samples from the United States, Italy and Spain. Sample material is recorded as cDNA or gDNA derived from T cells, B-cell-depleted T cells, or PBMCs.

Per the original methods: Amplification with reference gene primers provided the estimates of nucleated cell counts. TCRdb's table, derived via immunoSEQ multiplex PCR, lists solely in-frame clones and lacks some. V and J calls and clone size are copied from that table; D and trimming were computed from the DNA. The table shows 100,000 to 120,000 clones, with approximately 78% occurring only once. Sequencing was done on a sample of peripheral blood. The receptor comes from a woman older than 75 with acute or convalescent COVID-19.

The CDR3 DNA reads TGCAGCGTCGTTCTGGGACTAGCGGGAGGCACTGAGCAGTTCTTC. Protein sequence: CSVVLGLAGGTEQFF. This sequence joins TRBV29-1 and TRBJ2-1; TRBD2 matches 15 bases. The CDR3 has 15 residues. Per the germline V gene, CDR1 is SQVTM and CDR2 is ANQGSEA. V shed 6 bases, J shed 9 bases, and the junction held 9 bases outside the gene matches.